This TCR beta chain was documented in a study of metastatic and nonmetastatic thyroid tumors. Whole-study context: Peripheral blood and tumor or nodule samples from malignant and benign thyroid patients were compared. The study, taken as a whole, reports: Reports indicated that malignant thyroid tumors showed significantly higher TCR beta diversity than benign nodules did, in blood and tumor.

Germline lookup yields CDR1 MDHEN and CDR2 SYDVKM. This CDR3 contains 14 residues. V lost 8 bases and J lost 2; bases outside the gene matches: 4. This clone was recorded at least ten times. Its antigen is unidentified. There were no patients who had received any treatment before thyroid surgery. Through MiXCR, TCRdb re-clonotyped the PCR reads. In the table there are 100,000 or so clones, about 16% of which are singletons. The V and J genes are TRBV28 and TRBJ2-1, with 9 nucleotides matching TRBD2. Sequencing was carried out using blood. This receptor was taken from a female donor with papillary thyroid cancer or a benign thyroid nodule (not recorded which). Some clones in this sample may be carry-over from other donors' samples. The CDR3 DNA reads TGTGCCAGCCAAGCGGGGGGAACCTACAATGAGCAGTTCTTC. This sequence encodes CASQAGGTYNEQFF. The full variable domain, its missing parts supplied by reference TRBV28 and TRBJ2-1, is DVKVTQSSRYLVKRTGEKVFLECVQDMDHENMFWYRQDPGLGLRLIYFSYDVKMKEKGDIPEGYSVSREKKERFSLILESASTNQTSMYLCASQAGGTYNEQFFGPGTRLTVL.